What follows is one T cell receptor (beta chain) and its context. Its antigen is not identified. Every TCR library drew on 3500 ng of total RNA. TCRdb re-called the 5' RACE reads, yielding one record per CDR3 amino acid sequence without DNA. The sample has fewer than 450,000 distinct CDR3 sequences. This specimen comes from a study of monozygotic twins with inflammatory bowel disease. Study findings and constraints: Clonotype sharing was lower in IBD patients than healthy twins, most markedly with disease activity.

The V gene's germline CDR1 is MDHEN and CDR2 SYDVKM. This CDR3 comprises 14 residues. The origin of this receptor is a human donor with ulcerative colitis or Crohn's disease, or a healthy co-twin of an affected twin (not recorded which). The chain carries TRBV28 and TRBJ2-7; TCRdb names TRBD1, which stays unverified in the absence of DNA. Material for sequencing was blood. The CDR3 sequence: CASSLGQVSYEQYF. The full variable domain, completed using reference TRBV28 and TRBJ2-7, is DVKVTQSSRYLVKRTGEKVFLECVQDMDHENMFWYRQDPGLGLRLIYFSYDVKMKEKGDIPEGYSVSREKKERFSLILESASTNQTSMYLCASSLGQVSYEQYFGPGTRLTVT.